Each of the 27 T cell receptor beta chains below was sequenced from the same sample in a study of cytomegalovirus exposure and HLA in healthy donors. Primers included in the PCR were 60 Vbeta and 13 Jbeta primers. The protocol was immunoSEQ multiplex PCR, while the TCRdb copy is restricted to in-frame clones and leaves out a portion. The sample records 300,000 or so clones, 70% to 90% being singletons. The material sequenced was PBMCs. These receptors came from a woman aged 40 to 55 in good health and CMV-seropositive.

The chain recombines TRBV7-3 with TRBJ2-2; tentatively, D is TRBD2 (6 bases). From germline, CDR1 is SGHTA and CDR2 FQGTGA. V was clipped by 4 bases and J by 6 bases, with 9 bases between them. The CDR3 covers 13 residues. In nucleotides, the CDR3 is TGTGCCAGCAGCTGGGACTTTTCCGGGGAGCTGTTTTTT. Its translation is CASSWDFSGELFF. Together with reference TRBV7-3 and TRBJ2-2, the CDR3 gives the full variable domain: GAGVSQTPSNKVTEKGKYVELRCDPISGHTALYWYRQSLGQGPEFLIYFQGTGAADDSGLPNDRFFAVRPEGSVSTLKIQRTERGDSAVYLCASSWDFSGELFFGEGSRLTVL.

V usage is TRBV6-1 and J usage is TRBJ2-1; TRBD2 might be the D (6 bases). The germline V gene has CDR1 MNHNS and CDR2 SASEGT. Trimming pared 6 bases from V and 6 bases from J, leaving 9 bases between. This CDR3 spans 12 amino acids. DNA for the CDR3: TGTGCCAGCAGGGGACTTCTCAATGAGCAGTTCTTC. It is translated as CASRGLLNEQFF.

This sequence joins TRBV6-5 and TRBJ1-4; tentatively, D is TRBD1 (6 bases). This CDR3 is built from 14 residues. In germline, CDR1 is MNHEY, CDR2 SVGAGI. V lost 5 bases to trimming and J lost 11 bases, with 18 bases between them. CDR3 in DNA: TGTGCCAGCAGTCGGACCGGGGGGGCAGTTAAACTGTTTTTT. Its protein is CASSRTGGAVKLFF.

The V gene is TRBV29-1, the J gene TRBJ1-1; 7 positions agree with TRBD1. The CDR3 is 13 residues long. Unmatched junction bases numbered 9, after V lost 3 bases and J lost 8 bases. Germline CDR1 reads SQVTM; CDR2 reads ANQGSEA. CDR3 residues: CSVEFGTAREAFF. CDR3 nucleotides: TGCAGCGTTGAGTTTGGGACAGCCAGAGAAGCTTTCTTT.

The V call is TRBV15, the J call TRBJ1-1, with TRBD1 matching 8 bases. V dropped 5 bases and J dropped 1; count of bases not matched to a gene: 3. Germline CDR1 is LNHNV and CDR2 is YYDKDF (reference sequence). The CDR3 length is 14 residues. As DNA, the CDR3 is TGTGCCACCAGCTTAGGACAGGGGAACACTGAAGCTTTCTTT. Its translation is CATSLGQGNTEAFF.

The chain couples TRBV27 to TRBJ2-2, with 8 bases that match TRBD2. Germline V gene lookup returns CDR1 MNHEY and CDR2 SMNVEV (reference sequence). This CDR3 comprises 17 residues. J was trimmed by 6 bases and V by 4 bases; bases with no gene match: 13. The CDR3, as DNA: TGTGCCAGCAGTTCCCGGCCGGGGGGGGGCTCCCCCGGGGAGCTGTTTTTT. Its protein product is CASSSRPGGGSPGELFF.

The chain joins TRBV7-3 to TRBJ2-7, with 10 bases aligning to TRBD2. The CDR3 loop spans 13 amino acids. Per the germline V gene, CDR1 is SGHTA and CDR2 is FQGTGA. V lost 7 bases to trimming and J lost 7 bases; unmatched junction nucleotides: 7. The CDR3 nucleotides are TGTGCCAGCACCACTAGCGGGAAGGGTGAGCAGTACTTC. Translated: CASTTSGKGEQYF.

The genes are TRBV9 and TRBJ2-1; TRBD1 aligns across 9 bases. The CDR3 runs 16 residues. Unmatched junction bases numbered 4, after V lost 0 bases and J lost 3 bases. CDR1 and CDR2 from the germline V gene are SGDLS and YYNGEE. The CDR3 sequence is CASSVVGGQGYNEQFF. The CDR3 DNA reads as TGTGCCAGCAGCGTAGTTGGGGGACAGGGCTACAATGAGCAGTTCTTC.

The chain couples TRBV20-1 to TRBJ2-3; D not certain. V lost 5 bases and J lost 3, with 6 bases in between. This CDR3 is built from 11 residues. CDR1 and CDR2 (germline): DFQATT, SNEGSKA (reference sequence). The DNA of the CDR3 is TGCAGTGCTCTTCGTACAGATACGCAGTATTTT. It encodes CSALRTDTQYF.

The V call is TRBV28, the J call TRBJ2-6, with 7 positions matching TRBD1. Germline CDR1 MDHEN, CDR2 SYDVKM. The CDR3 has 17 amino acids. V was pared by 5 bases and J by 3 bases, with 10 bases of the junction left unmatched. CDR3 sequence (DNA): TGTGCCAGCAGTCAACCCCGGACAGGTGTTGGGGCCAACGTCCTGACTTTC. This translates into CASSQPRTGVGANVLTF. The whole variable domain, remainder taken from reference TRBV28 and TRBJ2-6, is DVKVTQSSRYLVKRTGEKVFLECVQDMDHENMFWYRQDPGLGLRLIYFSYDVKMKEKGDIPEGYSVSREKKERFSLILESASTNQTSMYLCASSQPRTGVGANVLTFGAGSRLTVL.

This sequence joins TRBV27 and TRBJ2-7, with D maybe TRBD2 (5 bases). The CDR3 runs to 14 residues. Per the germline V gene, CDR1 is MNHEY and CDR2 is SMNVEV (reference sequence). Trimming cost V 4 bases and J 5 bases, with 15 bases left between them. This CDR3 reads CASSSRGSIHEQYF. CDR3 DNA sequence: TGTGCCAGCAGTTCACGAGGGAGCATCCACGAGCAGTACTTC.

This rearrangement joins TRBV30 to TRBJ2-5, with D tentatively TRBD1 (6 bases). The CDR3 length is 14 residues. The germline gives CDR1 GTSNPN, CDR2 SVGIG (reference sequence). V lost 0 bases, J lost 2 bases, and 10 bases lay in between. For the CDR3, the DNA is TGTGCCTGGAGTGTAGGACAGTTACAAGAGACCCAGTACTTC. As protein: CAWSVGQLQETQYF. Based on the CDR3 plus reference TRBV30 and TRBJ2-5, the full variable domain is SQTIHQWPATLVQPVGSPLSLECTVEGTSNPNLYWYRQAAGRGLQLLFYSVGIGQISSEVPQNLSASRPQDRQFILSSKKLLLSDSGFYLCAWSVGQLQETQYFGPGTRLLVL.

J is TRBJ1-5 and V is TRBV6-1; no firm D call. The length of the CDR3 is 13 residues. Germline V CDR1 and CDR2: MNHNS, SASEGT. The V end lost 2 bases, the J end lost 4 bases, and 6 bases lay between the germline ends. CDR3 coding DNA: TGTGCCAGCAGTGAAACGCAGAATCAGCCCCAGCATTTT. This gives the protein CASSETQNQPQHF.

The gene calls are TRBV10-2 and TRBJ2-5, with a tentative D call TRBD2 (5 bases). V was clipped by 6 bases and J by 5 bases, with 13 bases between them. CDR3 size: 13 residues. Germline V gene sequence: CDR1 WSHSY, CDR2 SAAADI. CDR3 coding DNA: TGCGCCAGCAGGGTCTCTGGCGGGGAGACCCAGTACTTC. This sequence encodes CASRVSGGETQYF.

This clone appeared a few times. The V and J genes are TRBV7-8 and TRBJ2-7; D is possibly TRBD2 (5 bases). The germline CDR1 and CDR2 sequences are SGHVS and FQNEAQ. This CDR3 spans 14 amino acids. V was shortened by 5 bases and J by 4 bases, with 15 bases between the two germline ends. The CDR3 is CASSPWGERYEQYF. The CDR3 bases are TGTGCCAGCAGCCCGTGGGGAGAGCGATACGAGCAGTACTTC.

This chain joins TRBV7-9 and TRBJ2-2, with 7 positions matching TRBD1. The CDR3 has 16 amino acids. V gave up 2 bases and J gave up 0 bases; unmatched junction bases: 3. Germline loops: CDR1 SEHNR, CDR2 FQNEAQ (reference sequence). CDR3 region: CASSLRTGANTGELFF. CDR3 bases: TGTGCCAGCAGCTTAAGAACAGGGGCGAACACCGGGGAGCTGTTTTTT.

The table lists this clone with a few counts. The V gene is TRBV11-1, the J gene TRBJ2-7; possible D gene TRBD1, 6 bases. Germline V lookup: CDR1 SGHAT, CDR2 FQDESV (reference sequence). Trimming took 5 bases from V and 2 from J, leaving 16 bases between them. The CDR3 runs to 15 residues. Here the CDR3 reads CASSTTRQDPYEQYF. For the CDR3, the DNA is TGTGCCAGCAGCACAACCCGACAGGACCCCTACGAGCAGTACTTC.

This sequence joins TRBV5-1 and TRBJ2-1, with 13 bases matching TRBD2. Germline CDR1 SGHRS, CDR2 YFSETQ. CDR3 length: 15 amino acids. V lost 2 bases to trimming and J lost 8 bases; unmatched junction nucleotides: 4. The CDR3 region is CASSFTSGRADEQFF. DNA of the CDR3: TGCGCCAGCAGCTTCACTAGCGGGAGGGCGGATGAGCAGTTCTTC.

The chain uses TRBV4-2 and TRBJ1-1; D might be TRBD1 (5 bases). Trimming removed 0 bases from V and 1 base from J, with 9 bases in between. The germline V gene has CDR1 LGHNA and CDR2 YNFKEQ. This CDR3 is built from 15 residues. This CDR3 reads CASSQDRTKNTEAFF. Written as DNA, the CDR3 is TGTGCCAGCAGCCAAGATAGGACAAAGAACACTGAAGCTTTCTTT.

The chain joins TRBV5-6 to TRBJ2-3; 10 bases map to TRBD2. Germline CDR1 is SGHDT and CDR2 is YYEEEE. The length of the CDR3 is 15 residues. V lost 4 bases to trimming and J lost 3 bases; unmatched junction nucleotides: 5. The CDR3 region is CASSLGLAETDTQYF. The DNA of the CDR3 is TGTGCCAGCAGCCTAGGACTAGCGGAGACAGATACGCAGTATTTT.

The V gene is TRBV7-2, the J gene TRBJ2-1; 7 bases line up with TRBD2. The CDR3 spans 16 residues. V dropped 2 bases and J dropped 3; count of bases not matched to a gene: 7. Germline assignment: CDR1 SGHTA and CDR2 FQGNSA. CDR3: CASSLIAGVVYNEQFF. The CDR3 nucleotides read TGTGCCAGCAGCTTAATTGCGGGAGTCGTCTACAATGAGCAGTTCTTC.

The rearrangement links TRBV29-1 to TRBJ2-7, with TRBD2 matching 13 bases. V lost 4 bases, J lost 3 bases, and 6 bases stayed unmatched. This CDR3 region has 15 residues. Germline V lookup: CDR1 SQVTM, CDR2 ANQGSEA. CDR3: CSVAPGLAGIYEQYF. CDR3 sequence (DNA): TGCAGCGTTGCCCCGGGACTAGCGGGAATCTACGAGCAGTACTTC.

The count of this clone is one. The V and J genes are TRBV7-6 and TRBJ2-1; 8 nucleotides align to TRBD2. Germline CDR1 SGHVS, CDR2 FNYEAQ. This CDR3 contains 15 residues. The ends lost 1 base at V and 8 bases at J; junction bases unmatched: 7. The CDR3 nucleotides read TGTGCCAGCAGCTTAGGAACGGGAGGGTACGATGAGCAGTTCTTC. It yields the protein CASSLGTGGYDEQFF.

The genes are TRBV9 and TRBJ1-1; D not certain. The CDR3 has 15 residues. Germline loops: CDR1 SGDLS, CDR2 YYNGEE. V lost 3 bases to trimming and J lost 1 base, with 13 bases between them. The CDR3 is CASSGGYSKNTEAFF. The CDR3, as DNA: TGTGCCAGCAGCGGCGGGTACAGTAAGAACACTGAAGCTTTCTTT.

The V call is TRBV28, the J call TRBJ2-1; 8 positions match TRBD2. V gave up 1 base and J gave up 3 bases; unmatched junction bases: 2. The CDR3 consists of 15 residues. Germline values: CDR1 MDHEN, CDR2 SYDVKM. The CDR3 region is CASSLSGGVYNEQFF. The CDR3 coding sequence is TGTGCCAGCAGTTTATCGGGGGGGGTCTACAATGAGCAGTTCTTC.

The chain links TRBV19 to TRBJ1-2; a possible D gene is TRBD1 (5 bases). CDR1 is LNHDA, CDR2 SQIVND, per germline (reference sequence). CDR3 size: 15 residues. Trimming took off 5 bases at V and 4 bases at J, with 17 bases between the two ends. In DNA form, the CDR3 reads TGTGCCAGTAGTGAATCAGGGTTTACCTCCTATGGCTACACCTTC. Protein: CASSESGFTSYGYTF.

The chain employs TRBV14 and TRBJ1-1; possibly TRBD1 for D (5 bases). V lost 4 bases and J 5 bases, leaving 14 bases between the germline ends. In germline, CDR1 is SGHDN, CDR2 FVKESK. The CDR3 is 14 residues long. CDR3: CASSRFRGGTEAFF. The DNA for the CDR3 is TGTGCCAGCAGCCGGTTTAGGGGTGGGACTGAAGCTTTCTTT. The full variable domain, with the rest looked up from reference TRBV14 and TRBJ1-1, is EAGVTQFPSHSVIEKGQTVTLRCDPISGHDNLYWYRRVMGKEIKFLLHFVKESKQDESGMPNNRFLAERTGGTYSTLKVQPAELEDSGVYFCASSRFRGGTEAFFGQGTRLTVV.